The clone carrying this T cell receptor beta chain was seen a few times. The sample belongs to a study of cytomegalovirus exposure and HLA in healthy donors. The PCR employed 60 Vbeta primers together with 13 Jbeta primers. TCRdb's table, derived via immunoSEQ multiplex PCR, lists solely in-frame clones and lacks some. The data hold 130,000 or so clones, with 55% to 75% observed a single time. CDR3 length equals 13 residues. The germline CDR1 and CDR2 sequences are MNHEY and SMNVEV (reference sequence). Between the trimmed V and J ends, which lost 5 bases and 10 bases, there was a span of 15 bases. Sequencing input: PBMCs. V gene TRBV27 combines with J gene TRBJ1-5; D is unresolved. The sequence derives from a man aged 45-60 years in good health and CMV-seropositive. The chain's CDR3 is CASSPPRGGPQHF. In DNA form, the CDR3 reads TGTGCCAGCAGTCCTCCCAGAGGCGGCCCCCAGCATTTT.